Below, 22 T cell receptor beta chains from the same sample are listed, as sequenced in a study of spatial heterogeneity in lung cancer. As to time point: sample taken at primary tumor resection. MiXCR was run by TCRdb on the 5' RACE reads, yielding one entry per CDR3 protein. The sample consists of approximately 11,000 distinct CDR3 sequences, around 3.4% of them appearing once. The specimen was PBMCs, collected at surgery. The receptors stem from a female donor with early-stage non-small cell lung cancer.

This clonotype has a count of ten or more. The J gene is TRBJ1-2, the V gene TRBV15, with D perhaps matching TRBD1 (5 bases). The CDR3 is made up of 19 amino acids. V gave up 0 bases and J gave up 4 bases, with 24 bases separating them. The germline V gene encodes CDR1 LNHNV and CDR2 YYDKDF (reference sequence). The DNA of the CDR3 is TGTGCCACCAGCAGAGACAGATTAGCCGGCGGGACGAGATCCTATGGCTACACCTTC. Translated: CATSRDRLAGGTRSYGYTF.

The genes are TRBV4-1 and TRBJ2-4; the match to TRBD2 covers 8 bases. This CDR3 is built from 15 residues. CDR1 and CDR2 from the germline V gene are MGHRA and YSYEKL. With V trimmed by 0 bases and J by 11 bases, 9 bases remained unmatched. In DNA, the CDR3 is TGCGCCAGCAGCCAAGATTGGGGACTAGGAGGAGTTCAGTACTTC. As protein: CASSQDWGLGGVQYF.

This clonotype was seen many times. V gene TRBV6-6 combines with J gene TRBJ1-6; 10 bases align to TRBD1. Trimming removed 2 bases from V and 7 bases from J; junction bases left unmatched: 2. The CDR3 extends over 15 amino acids. Germline CDR1 is MNHNY and CDR2 is SVGAGI (reference sequence). In DNA, the CDR3 is TGTGCCAGCAGTTACGGGACAGGGGTAAATTCACCCCTCCACTTT. Translating it yields CASSYGTGVNSPLHF.

This clonotype was picked up many times. The CDR3 reads CAWSGNLRGRNYGYTF. The CDR3, as DNA: TGTGCCTGGAGCGGGAATCTCAGGGGGCGCAACTATGGCTACACCTTC. V and J are TRBV30 and TRBJ1-2, with 8 bases identical to TRBD1. From germline, CDR1 is GTSNPN and CDR2 SVGIG (reference sequence). Unmatched junction bases numbered 11, after V lost 3 bases and J lost 2 bases. The CDR3 covers 16 residues.

The sample holds a few counts of this clonotype. The rearrangement links TRBV20-1 to TRBJ1-1; D is perhaps TRBD1 (6 bases). The CDR3 spans 15 residues. V dropped 0 bases and J dropped 5 bases, with 16 bases sitting between them. The germline gives CDR1 DFQATT, CDR2 SNEGSKA (reference sequence). CDR3 sequence: CSARDLGGGKTEAFF. As DNA, the CDR3 is TGCAGTGCTAGAGATTTGGGGGGCGGTAAGACTGAAGCTTTCTTT.

This clonotype appeared many times. The gene calls are TRBV5-4 and TRBJ2-5, with D hard to call. V lost 4 bases, J lost 7 bases, and 14 bases lay in between. Germline-derived CDR1 and CDR2 are SGHNT and YYREEE (reference sequence). The CDR3 sequence is 13 residues long. The CDR3 spells CASSLGTTGTQYF. DNA for the CDR3: TGTGCCAGCAGCCTGGGAACTACTGGGACCCAGTACTTC.

In its sample, this clonotype was seen many times. J is TRBJ2-1 and V is TRBV6-5, with a weak D call TRBD1 (5 bases). CDR3 length: 17 amino acids. V lost 4 bases and J lost 0, with 16 bases in between. Germline CDR1 reads MNHEY; CDR2 reads SVGAGI. The CDR3 region has the DNA TGTGCCAGCAGTTTCCGACTGGGGCCGAGCTCCTACAATGAGCAGTTCTTC. Amino acids: CASSFRLGPSSYNEQFF.

This clonotype was found many times. This chain connects TRBV20-1 to TRBJ1-4, with TRBD1 matching over 8 bases. The V gene end was trimmed by 4 bases and the J gene end by 8 bases; junction bases not matched to a gene: 3. Germline assignment: CDR1 DFQATT and CDR2 SNEGSKA (reference sequence). CDR3 size: 12 residues. The CDR3: CSATGGREKLFF. The CDR3 DNA sequence: TGCAGTGCTACAGGGGGCAGGGAAAAACTGTTTTTT.

This clonotype was counted many times. V is TRBV12-3 or TRBV12-4 and J is TRBJ2-5, with D unresolved. The CDR3 covers 13 residues. The V end lost 6 bases, the J end lost 2 bases, and 10 bases lay between the germline ends. This CDR3 is CASSFTGQETQYF. The CDR3 DNA reads TGTGCCAGCAGCTTCACGGGTCAAGAGACCCAGTACTTC.

This chain joins TRBV20-1 and TRBJ1-1; D gene uncertain. This CDR3 has 15 amino acids. Germline assignment: CDR1 DFQATT and CDR2 SNEGSKA (reference sequence). V was cut by 0 bases and J by 1 base, with 12 bases left in between. In DNA, the CDR3 is TGCAGTGCTAGAGATCGTGGCGGCTGGAACACTGAAGCTTTCTTT. It yields the protein CSARDRGGWNTEAFF.

This clonotype was counted at least ten times. The CDR3 sequence: CASSYIAGTSGRGHEQYF. In nucleotides, the CDR3 is TGTGCCAGCAGTTACATAGCCGGGACTAGCGGGAGGGGCCACGAGCAGTACTTC. The V and J genes are TRBV28 and TRBJ2-7; 16 bases fit TRBD2. The CDR3 consists of 18 residues. The germline V gene has CDR1 MDHEN and CDR2 SYDVKM. Trimming at V came to 4 bases and at J to 5 bases, leaving 11 bases not matched to a gene.

This rearrangement joins TRBV4-2 to TRBJ2-7; TRBD2 matches 7 bases. The J segment lost 5 bases and the V segment lost 1 base, leaving 11 bases of the junction unmatched. In germline, CDR1 is LGHNA, CDR2 YNFKEQ. There are 16 residues in the CDR3. CDR3 in amino acids: CASSQVPGGSTHEQYF. CDR3 bases: TGTGCCAGCAGCCAAGTCCCCGGCGGGAGTACCCACGAGCAGTACTTC.

This clonotype was detected ten times or more. This chain connects TRBV6-5 to TRBJ2-2; 8 bases align to TRBD1. The CDR3 runs to 15 residues. V lost 1 base to trimming and J lost 8 bases; unmatched junction nucleotides: 6. Germline V gene sequence: CDR1 MNHEY, CDR2 SVGAGI. The CDR3 region has the DNA TGTGCCAGCAGTTACTGGACAGGGAGCAGTGGGGAGCTGTTTTTT. This gives the protein CASSYWTGSSGELFF.

There are many counts of this clonotype. The chain has TRBV21-1 and TRBJ2-5; the DNA was not compared with TRBD1, the D call given in the table. TRBV21-1 is a known pseudogene. The CDR3 has 15 amino acids. The CDR3 is CASSNTGGRGETQYF. CDR3 sequence (DNA): TGTGCCAGCAGCAACACAGGGGGCAGAGGAGAGACCCAGTACTTC.

By share of the sample, this clonotype is medium-sized (0.01 to 0.1%). The CDR3 is CSVEYSLGAGAFF. CDR3 bases: TGCAGCGTCGAGTACTCATTGGGGGCGGGGGCTTTCTTT. This chain connects TRBV29-1 to TRBJ1-1, with D tentatively TRBD1 (6 bases). The V end was cut by 6 bases, the J end by 11 bases, with 22 bases between. This CDR3 has 13 amino acids. Germline V gene sequence: CDR1 SQVTM, CDR2 ANQGSEA.

This clonotype was picked up many times. This chain links TRBV10-3 with TRBJ2-4; tentative D call: TRBD2 (6 bases). V shed 11 bases and J shed 0 bases, with 14 bases lying between them. The germline V gene encodes CDR1 ENHRY and CDR2 SYGVKD. The CDR3 sequence is 14 residues long. The CDR3 sequence: CAFLGGVAKNIQYF. Written as DNA, the CDR3 is TGTGCCTTCCTGGGAGGAGTAGCCAAAAACATTCAGTACTTC.

This clonotype was seen ten or more times. This chain joins TRBV6-4 and TRBJ2-2; the D is unclear. Germline V gene sequence: CDR1 MRHNA, CDR2 SNTAGT. Trimming left V 4 bases short and J 3 bases short, with 9 bases between. The CDR3 covers 14 residues. The CDR3 sequence: CASSVSSDTGELFF. The CDR3, as DNA: TGTGCCAGCAGTGTCTCTTCGGACACCGGGGAGCTGTTTTTT.

This clonotype has a count of ten or more. The chain joins TRBV6-2 or TRBV6-3 to TRBJ1-5; perhaps TRBD1 as D (5 bases). Germline-derived CDR1 and CDR2 are MNHEY and SVGEGT. V was trimmed by 8 bases and J by 1 base, leaving 18 bases between them. The CDR3 extends over 16 amino acids. The CDR3 bases are TGTGCCAGCCCTAGCGTACAGGCCGAAAGCAATCAGCCCCAGCATTTT. Its translation is CASPSVQAESNQPQHF.

This clonotype was counted at least ten times. The chain links TRBV28 to TRBJ1-2; unclear D gene. This CDR3 has 12 residues. V gave up 11 bases and J gave up 8 bases, with 18 bases separating them. Germline loops: CDR1 MDHEN, CDR2 SYDVKM. The chain's CDR3 is CAGRLYANGYTF. CDR3 nucleotide sequence: TGTGCCGGGAGACTTTACGCCAACGGCTACACCTTC.

This clonotype was recorded at least ten times. The rearrangement joins TRBV2 to TRBJ2-5; 12 nucleotides agree with TRBD2. CDR1 is SNHLY, CDR2 FYNNEI, per germline. J lost 4 bases, V lost 3 bases, and 9 bases had no gene match. This CDR3 has 17 amino acids. In nucleotides, the CDR3 is TGTGCCAGCAGTGATCCGACTAGCGGGAGAGATTTAGAGACCCAGTACTTC. Its translation: CASSDPTSGRDLETQYF.

This clonotype was seen ten or more times. The chain links TRBV2 to TRBJ1-6; a possible D gene is TRBD1 (5 bases). Germline loops: CDR1 SNHLY, CDR2 FYNNEI. This CDR3 has 16 amino acids. Between the trimmed V and J ends, which lost 6 bases and 5 bases, there was a span of 17 bases. The CDR3: CASSDTGGRNNSPLHF. DNA of the CDR3: TGTGCCAGCAGCGATACGGGGGGAAGAAATAATTCACCCCTCCACTTT.

With regard to this clonotype: Being one base from a much bigger clone, this may be a read error. This chain joins TRBV20-1 and TRBJ2-3; TRBD2 might be the D (7 bases). This CDR3 region has 16 residues. V lost 6 bases to trimming and J lost 4 bases, with 23 bases between them. In germline, CDR1 is DFQATT, CDR2 SNEGSKA (reference sequence). CDR3 in amino acids: CSALRSGGESPDTQYF. As DNA, the CDR3 is TGCAGTGCCCTTCGCTCGGGGGGCGAAAGCCCAGATACGCAGTATTTT.